These 12 T cell receptor beta chains originate from one sample sequenced in a study of blood T cell repertoires in COVID-19. Sequencing was performed with immunoSEQ multiplex PCR; in TCRdb, only in-frame clones are kept and a portion is missing. Of approximately 190,000 clones listed, roughly 80% are singletons. The sample comprised peripheral blood. These receptors were taken from a woman between 40 and 50 years old with acute or convalescent COVID-19.

This chain links TRBV29-1 with TRBJ2-7, with D possibly matching TRBD2 (6 bases). The CDR3 covers 13 residues. The germline CDR1 and CDR2 sequences are SQVTM and ANQGSEA. V gave up 4 bases and J gave up 4 bases, with 14 bases separating them. The CDR3 bases are TGCAGCGTTGTAGCGGACCATAAGTACGAGCAGTACTTC. Encoded protein: CSVVADHKYEQYF.

V is TRBV9 and J is TRBJ1-1; 10 bases map to TRBD1. The CDR3 totals 17 residues. Germline CDR1 SGDLS, CDR2 YYNGEE. J was trimmed by 3 bases and V by 4 bases; bases with no gene match: 12. CDR3 nucleotide sequence: TGTGCCAGCAGCCAACCCCCGAGGGACAGGGGCCACACTGAAGCTTTCTTT. Protein product: CASSQPPRDRGHTEAFF.

In its sample, this clone was seen a few times. V usage is TRBV5-4 and J usage is TRBJ2-5; the match to TRBD2 covers 9 bases. This CDR3 has 13 amino acids. CDR1 is SGHNT and CDR2 is YYREEE in the germline V gene (reference sequence). J was trimmed by 1 base and V by 10 bases; bases with no gene match: 5. CDR3: CAFQREVQETQYF. In DNA form, the CDR3 reads TGTGCCTTCCAGCGGGAGGTCCAAGAGACCCAGTACTTC.

The chain recombines TRBV7-6 with TRBJ1-1; TRBD1 aligns across 9 bases. Germline-derived CDR1 and CDR2 are SGHVS and FNYEAQ. This CDR3 is 15 amino acids long. After removal of 4 bases from V and 3 bases from J, the junction contained 6 bases not matched to a gene. The CDR3 DNA follows: TGTGCCAGCAGCTCCGGGACAGGGATGTACACTGAAGCTTTCTTT. Protein: CASSSGTGMYTEAFF. Full variable domain (rest looked up from reference TRBV7-6 and TRBJ1-1): GAGVSQSPRYKVTKRGQDVALRCDPISGHVSLYWYRQALGQGPEFLTYFNYEAQQDKSGLPNDRFSAERPEGSISTLTIQRTEQRDSAMYRCASSSGTGMYTEAFFGQGTRLTVV.

This chain joins TRBV19 and TRBJ1-5; unclear D gene. The CDR3 has 14 residues. Germline V gene lookup returns CDR1 LNHDA and CDR2 SQIVND (reference sequence). With 5 bases removed from V and 5 bases from J, the gap between germline ends came to 13 bases. CDR3 residues: CASSLPGNYQPQHF. CDR3 sequence (DNA): TGTGCCAGTAGTTTACCGGGAAATTATCAGCCCCAGCATTTT.

The rearrangement joins TRBV2 to TRBJ1-2, with D perhaps TRBD1 (5 bases). CDR1 and CDR2 from the germline V gene are SNHLY and FYNNEI. The CDR3 extends over 15 amino acids. The V gene lost 3 bases and the J gene lost 5 bases, with 16 bases spanning the gap. The CDR3 reads CASSESDSLKYGYTF. DNA of the CDR3: TGTGCCAGCAGTGAGTCCGACAGCTTAAAGTATGGCTACACCTTC.

The chain combines TRBV3-1 (or the pseudogene TRBV3-2) with TRBJ2-3, with a weak D call TRBD2 (5 bases). V was trimmed by 6 bases and J by 2 bases, leaving 18 bases between them. This CDR3 spans 16 amino acids. Germline V gene data show CDR1 as LGHDT and CDR2 as YNNKEL (reference sequence). CDR3 sequence (DNA): TGTGCCAGCAGTGATGGGCGTCGGGGTTACACAGATACGCAGTATTTT. It translates to CASSDGRRGYTDTQYF.

The rearrangement joins TRBV6-5 to TRBJ2-1; TRBD2 matches at 13 bases. CDR1 and CDR2 (germline): MNHEY, SVGAGI. J lost 7 bases, V lost 7 bases, and 4 bases had no gene match. The CDR3 length is 14 residues. The CDR3 region is CASILAGGANEQFF. The CDR3 DNA follows: TGTGCCAGCATACTAGCGGGGGGGGCTAATGAGCAGTTCTTC.

V and J are TRBV5-6 and TRBJ2-7; the D gene is possibly TRBD2 (5 bases). Germline CDR1 and CDR2: SGHDT and YYEEEE. Trimming pared 5 bases from V and 5 bases from J, leaving 8 bases between. The CDR3 is 11 amino acids. The chain's CDR3 is CASRRRNEQYF. The CDR3 DNA sequence: TGTGCCAGCAGAAGGAGGAACGAGCAGTACTTC.

This clone has a count of ten or more. The rearrangement uses TRBV2 and TRBJ1-4, with 8 positions matching TRBD1. The CDR3 runs 13 residues. CDR1 is SNHLY, CDR2 FYNNEI, per germline. Trimming took 6 bases from V and 8 from J; bases not matched to a gene: 5. CDR3 DNA: TGTGCCAGCAGCCGGGACAGGCAAGAAAAACTGTTTTTT. Its protein is CASSRDRQEKLFF.

The CDR3 sequence: CASSRDRSNQPQHF. The CDR3 nucleotides read TGTGCCAGTAGTAGGGACAGAAGCAATCAGCCCCAGCATTTT. The chain recombines TRBV19 with TRBJ1-5, with 7 bases fitting TRBD1. V lost 4 bases, J lost 1 base, and 1 base stayed unmatched. CDR3 length: 14 amino acids. Germline values: CDR1 LNHDA, CDR2 SQIVND (reference sequence).

The chain employs TRBV11-2 and TRBJ2-1; D uncertain. Germline V gives CDR1 SGHAT, CDR2 FQNNGV. Trimming cost V 5 bases and J 2 bases, with 10 bases left between them. This CDR3 comprises 14 residues. CDR3: CASSVDWPYNEQFF. The CDR3 DNA reads TGTGCCAGCAGCGTTGACTGGCCCTACAATGAGCAGTTCTTC.